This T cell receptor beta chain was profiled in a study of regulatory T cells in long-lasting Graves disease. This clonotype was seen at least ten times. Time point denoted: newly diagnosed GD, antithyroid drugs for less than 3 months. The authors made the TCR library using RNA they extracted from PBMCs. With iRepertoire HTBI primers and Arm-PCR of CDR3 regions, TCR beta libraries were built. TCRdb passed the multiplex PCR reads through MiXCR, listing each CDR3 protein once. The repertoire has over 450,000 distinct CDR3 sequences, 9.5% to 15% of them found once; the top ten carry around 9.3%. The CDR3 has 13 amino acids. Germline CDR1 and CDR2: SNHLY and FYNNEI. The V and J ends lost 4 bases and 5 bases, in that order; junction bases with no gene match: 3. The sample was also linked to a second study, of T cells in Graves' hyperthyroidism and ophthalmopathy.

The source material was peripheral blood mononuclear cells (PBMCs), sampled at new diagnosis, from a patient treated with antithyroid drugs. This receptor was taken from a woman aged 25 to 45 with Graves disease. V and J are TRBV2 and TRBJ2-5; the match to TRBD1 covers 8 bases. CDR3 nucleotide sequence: TGTGCCAGCAGTGTCACAGGGGGTGAGACCCAGTACTTC. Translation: CASSVTGGETQYF.